The entry that follows covers one T cell receptor (beta chain) sequence. Its antigen remains undetermined. Base qualities are not provided; no much larger clone lies one nucleotide away. The data are from a study of shared T cell receptors in the human thymus (dated by TCRdb to 2020 to 2022). Notes on the research overall: The study examined how self-reactive, shared T-cell receptor alpha chains are generated in the human thymus.

Libraries were constructed by the immunoSEQ multiplex PCR assay. Sourced from immuneACCESS, this table was stored by TCRdb with only in-frame sequences that have V and J called. A share of the clones is absent; for the studies checked, an unresolved V gene accounts for under half, and the remainder has no known explanation. Counted in this sample were about 400,000 clones; over 90% of them appeared once. The biggest ten clones account for roughly 0.02% of the sample. CDR1 LNHDA and CDR2 SQIVND were looked up in the germline V gene (reference sequence). Trimmed from V: 5 bases; trimmed from J: 0 bases; junction bases lacking a gene match: 10. Including cysteine and phenylalanine, the CDR3 has 17 amino acids. The DNA shown is the 51-base CDR3, in frame from base 1.

The chain couples TRBV19 to TRBJ2-5, with 9 middle bases fitting TRBD2. The TCR was taken from a human donor. Sequencing input: thymocytes. The CDR3 region has the sequence CASSDSRTSVNQETQYF. The nucleotide sequence is given as TGTGCCAGTAGTGATAGTCGGACTAGCGTTAACCAAGAGACCCAGTACTTC.